Below are 29 T cell receptor beta chains sequenced from a single sample in a study of blood T cells in healthy people across ages (dated by TCRdb to between 2014 and 2016). Receptor libraries were prepared by 5' RACE. The sample was run on an Illumina HiSeq 2500. A second roughly 6 to 12 cycle PCR used a sample-barcoded 5' primer and a J-beta primer mix. TCRdb ran its own pipeline on the public reads, namely fastp trimming at Q25 and MiXCR clone calling, and kept in-frame beta chains. When rows share a CDR3 protein, they turn into one entry using the most common DNA and genes. The sample table contains fewer than 1,200,000 distinct CDR3 sequences; only one count was recorded for around 25% of them. The ten largest account for less than 0.85% of the sample. The same sample was also used in a study of T cells of mothers and their children.

The source material was blood. The source is a girl between 2 and 10 years old in good health.

The V gene is TRBV12-5, the J gene TRBJ2-5; D not resolved. Germline CDR1 reads LGHNT; CDR2 reads FRNRAP. The V gene lost 6 bases and the J gene lost 5 bases, with 7 bases spanning the gap. CDR3 size: 11 residues. The chain's CDR3 is CASGQRETQYF. CDR3 in DNA: TGTGCTAGTGGCCAGCGTGAGACCCAGTACTTC.

This clonotype appeared a few times. This sequence joins TRBV10-3 and TRBJ1-3, with a possible D match to TRBD1 (6 bases). CDR1 and CDR2 from the germline V gene are ENHRY and SYGVKD. V was trimmed by 10 bases and J by 2 bases, leaving 21 bases between them. The CDR3 is 16 residues long. CDR3 residues: CATQLPGQSTGNTIYF. CDR3 nucleotide sequence: TGTGCCACCCAATTACCCGGACAGTCGACTGGAAACACCATATATTTT.

A few counts support this clonotype. The genes are TRBV12-3 or TRBV12-4 and TRBJ2-5; tentatively, D is TRBD1 (6 bases). CDR3 length equals 14 residues. Trimming shortened V by 4 bases and J by 2 bases, and 11 bases separated the two germline ends. The chain's CDR3 is CASSSHRDQETQYF. The CDR3 coding sequence is TGTGCCAGCAGTTCCCACAGGGATCAAGAGACCCAGTACTTC.

This clonotype was observed a few times. CDR3 sequence: CASSPSMGQVGGYTF. The CDR3 nucleotides are TGCGCCAGCAGCCCTTCGATGGGACAGGTGGGCGGCTACACCTTC. The genes are TRBV4-3 and TRBJ1-2, with 8 positions matching TRBD1. Looked up from germline, CDR1 is LGHNA and CDR2 is YSLEER. The V segment lost 4 bases and the J segment 8 bases; nucleotides outside the gene matches: 12. The CDR3 length is 15 residues.

Only a few counts were recorded for this clonotype. The V and J genes are TRBV6-2 or TRBV6-3 and TRBJ2-7; D not resolved. CDR3 length equals 15 residues. V gave up 7 bases and J gave up 1 base, with 17 bases separating them. Germline V gene lookup returns CDR1 MNHEY and CDR2 SVGEGT. For the CDR3, the DNA is TGTGCCAGCAACACCGGGCCCCTATATTCCTACGAGCAGTACTTC. It encodes CASNTGPLYSYEQYF.

The J gene is TRBJ2-4, the V gene TRBV29-1, with D tentatively TRBD2 (7 bases). Trimming pared 7 bases from V and 1 base from J, leaving 17 bases between. CDR1 SQVTM and CDR2 ANQGSEA come from the germline V gene. The CDR3 consists of 15 residues. CDR3 DNA sequence: TGCAGCGCGTTATACGGGGGGCGCGCCAAAAACATTCAGTACTTC. Translating it yields CSALYGGRAKNIQYF.

CDR3 in amino acids: CASRTIPLPDRGTKNIQYF. CDR3 bases: TGTGCCAGCAGAACAATCCCCCTTCCCGACAGGGGGACAAAAAACATTCAGTACTTC. This chain uses TRBV7-9 with TRBJ2-4; 9 bases are a match to TRBD1. V was pared by 6 bases and J by 4 bases, with 19 bases of the junction left unmatched. The CDR3 extends over 19 amino acids. CDR1 SEHNR and CDR2 FQNEAQ come from the germline V gene (reference sequence).

This clonotype was recorded at least ten times. The chain links TRBV6-5 to TRBJ1-2; the match to TRBD1 covers 7 bases. V gave up 5 bases and J gave up 8 bases; unmatched junction bases: 20. The CDR3 has 17 amino acids. The germline gives CDR1 MNHEY, CDR2 SVGAGI. The CDR3 sequence is CASSHTGTALSERGYTF. In DNA, the CDR3 is TGTGCCAGCAGTCACACCGGGACAGCCCTTTCGGAGAGGGGCTACACCTTC.

The genes are TRBV28 and TRBJ1-5; D possibly corresponds to TRBD1 (6 bases). The CDR3 is 13 amino acids. V lost 9 bases and J 3 bases, leaving 12 bases between the germline ends. Germline CDR1 reads MDHEN; CDR2 reads SYDVKM. The CDR3 protein is CASGTPANQPQHF. The CDR3 coding sequence is TGTGCCAGTGGGACACCGGCCAATCAGCCCCAGCATTTT.

In this sample, this clonotype turned up a few times. This chain connects TRBV9 to TRBJ2-3; tentatively, D is TRBD1 or TRBD2 (5 bases each). V was shortened by 3 bases and J by 2 bases, with 10 bases between the two germline ends. This CDR3 has 14 amino acids. The germline CDR1 and CDR2 sequences are SGDLS and YYNGEE. As DNA, the CDR3 is TGTGCCAGCAGCGACCGGGACCTCACAGATACGCAGTATTTT. Translating gives CASSDRDLTDTQYF.

As for this clonotype: A read error may produce the germline difference seen at one junction end. The chain couples TRBV7-2 to TRBJ1-4; D is possibly TRBD1 (5 bases). The CDR3 is made up of 17 amino acids. From germline, CDR1 is SGHTA and CDR2 FQGNSA. The chain's CDR3 is CASRLGFRAAQDEKLFF. CDR3 DNA: TGTGCCAGCAGGTTAGGCTTTCGAGCGGCACAGGATGAAAAACTGTTTTTT.

V is TRBV5-1 and J is TRBJ2-7; TRBD1 agrees at 11 bases. The CDR3 runs 15 residues. V lost 4 bases, J lost 4 bases, and 7 bases stayed unmatched. Per the germline V gene, CDR1 is SGHRS and CDR2 is YFSETQ. As DNA, the CDR3 is TGCGCCAGCAGCCTGGACAGGGGGCGAGGATACGAGCAGTACTTC. This codes for CASSLDRGRGYEQYF.

The chain is built from TRBV9 and TRBJ2-1; TRBD2 agrees at 8 bases. The germline gives CDR1 SGDLS, CDR2 YYNGEE. Trimming took 5 bases from V and 6 from J; bases not matched to a gene: 10. The length of the CDR3 is 15 residues. CDR3 sequence (DNA): TGTGCCAGCAGTCTAATGGCGGGGGGCCCCAATGAGCAGTTCTTC. Its protein product is CASSLMAGGPNEQFF.

Many counts were recorded for this clonotype. V usage is TRBV20-1 and J usage is TRBJ1-5; D is uncertain. V lost 2 bases and J lost 6, with 11 bases in between. Germline assignment: CDR1 DFQATT and CDR2 SNEGSKA (reference sequence). CDR3 size: 13 residues. The CDR3 loop is CSARIAEFQPQHF. The CDR3 region has the DNA TGCAGTGCTAGAATTGCAGAATTTCAGCCCCAGCATTTT.

The rearrangement uses TRBV6-2 or TRBV6-3 and TRBJ2-3, with D possibly being TRBD1 (6 bases). Germline CDR1 reads MNHEY; CDR2 reads SVGEGT. The CDR3 consists of 16 residues. Trimming cost V 5 bases and J 2 bases, with 17 bases left between them. The CDR3 bases are TGTGCCAGCAGTCCTCTTCGGGACACCATCACAGATACGCAGTATTTT. Translation: CASSPLRDTITDTQYF.

CDR3 in amino acids: CASKQGLEKLFF. CDR3 nucleotide sequence: TGTGCCAGCAAACAGGGACTAGAAAAACTGTTTTTT. V usage is TRBV12-3 or TRBV12-4 and J usage is TRBJ1-4; the D gene is possibly TRBD1 (6 bases). Trimming cost V 7 bases and J 8 bases, with 11 bases left between them. The CDR3 is made up of 12 amino acids.

The genes are TRBV7-2 and TRBJ2-5, with D possibly being TRBD2 (7 bases). The CDR3 runs to 16 residues. The germline V gene has CDR1 SGHTA and CDR2 FQGNSA. Trimming stripped 1 base from V and 3 bases from J, with 15 bases between. This CDR3 is CASSLVVGRGEETQYF. CDR3 bases: TGTGCCAGCAGCTTAGTAGTAGGGAGGGGGGAAGAGACCCAGTACTTC.

J is TRBJ2-1 and V is TRBV6-1; TRBD2 matches at 9 bases. This CDR3 contains 15 residues. Per the germline V gene, CDR1 is MNHNS and CDR2 is SASEGT. With 8 bases clipped from V and 0 bases from J, the junction kept 5 bases outside the gene matches. The CDR3 nucleotides are TGTGCCAGCGGTAGCGGGAGTGGCTCCTACAATGAGCAGTTCTTC. Translated: CASGSGSGSYNEQFF.

The chain employs TRBV12-3 or TRBV12-4 and TRBJ2-3; 9 bases are a match to TRBD1. J was trimmed by 4 bases and V by 6 bases; bases with no gene match: 11. The CDR3 spans 16 residues. The CDR3 reads CASSPILTGGADTQYF. The CDR3, as DNA: TGTGCCAGCAGCCCGATCCTAACAGGGGGCGCAGATACGCAGTATTTT.

The gene calls are TRBV20-1 and TRBJ2-2; D is unclear. V was pared by 4 bases and J by 4 bases, with 13 bases between. This CDR3 is 14 amino acids long. CDR1 and CDR2 from the germline V gene are DFQATT and SNEGSKA (reference sequence). In DNA, the CDR3 is TGCAGTGCTAACTCCGGTGGGGTCACCGGGGAGCTGTTTTTT. Its protein product is CSANSGGVTGELFF.

This clonotype has just a few counts. V gene TRBV7-3 combines with J gene TRBJ2-5; the match to TRBD2 covers 10 bases. There are 15 residues in the CDR3. Germline V CDR1 and CDR2: SGHTA, FQGTGA. V trimming: 5 bases; J trimming: 4 bases; junction bases outside the gene matches: 7. This CDR3 reads CASSNGLADLETQYF. The CDR3, as DNA: TGTGCCAGCAGCAACGGACTAGCGGATTTAGAGACCCAGTACTTC.

The rearrangement uses TRBV20-1 and TRBJ2-1; 7 bases align to TRBD2. CDR3 length equals 14 residues. V dropped 3 bases and J dropped 4; count of bases not matched to a gene: 6. Per the germline V gene, CDR1 is DFQATT and CDR2 is SNEGSKA (reference sequence). The CDR3 loop is CSASGREPYNEQFF. In DNA, the CDR3 is TGCAGTGCTAGCGGGCGGGAGCCTTACAATGAGCAGTTCTTC.

The chain has TRBV7-9 and TRBJ2-7; D perhaps matches TRBD2 (5 bases). CDR1 and CDR2 from the germline V gene are SEHNR and FQNEAQ (reference sequence). CDR3 length: 16 residues. Trimming took off 5 bases at V and 7 bases at J, with 24 bases between the two ends. CDR3 region: CASSPPREGSIQEQYF. For the CDR3, the DNA is TGTGCCAGCAGCCCACCGCGTGAGGGCTCAATCCAGGAGCAGTACTTC.

This chain connects TRBV3-1 to TRBJ2-4; D might be TRBD2 (6 bases). CDR1 and CDR2 from the germline V gene are LGHDT and YNNKEL (reference sequence). The V gene lost 4 bases and the J gene lost 8 bases, with 12 bases spanning the gap. The CDR3 is 13 amino acids. The DNA for the CDR3 is TGTGCCAGCAGCCCAGGGACTTCAGACATTCAGTACTTC. Protein product: CASSPGTSDIQYF.

The V gene is TRBV29-1, the J gene TRBJ2-7; TRBD1 matches 7 bases. CDR1 SQVTM and CDR2 ANQGSEA come from the germline V gene. The CDR3 sequence is 13 residues long. V was pared by 4 bases and J by 4 bases, with 7 bases of the junction left unmatched. The CDR3 coding sequence is TGCAGCGTTGTTTCCGGGACAGCATACGAGCAGTACTTC. This gives the protein CSVVSGTAYEQYF.

The chain carries TRBV15 and TRBJ2-7, with D possibly being TRBD1 (6 bases). Germline V gene sequence: CDR1 LNHNV, CDR2 YYDKDF (reference sequence). The CDR3 is 13 residues long. Trimming stripped 3 bases from V and 7 bases from J, with 13 bases between. The CDR3: CATSRTGQKEQYF. The CDR3, as DNA: TGTGCCACCAGCAGGACAGGACAGAAAGAGCAGTACTTC. The full variable domain, its missing parts supplied by reference TRBV15 and TRBJ2-7, is DAMVIQNPRYQVTQFGKPVTLSCSQTLNHNVMYWYQQKSSQAPKLLFHYYDKDFNNEADTPDNFQSRRPNTSFCFLDIRSPGLGDTAMYLCATSRTGQKEQYFGPGTRLTVT.

The V and J genes are TRBV5-1 and TRBJ2-2; D unresolved. The germline V and J ends were trimmed by 4 bases and 5 bases, with 12 bases remaining between them. This CDR3 is built from 14 residues. Germline V gene data show CDR1 as SGHRS and CDR2 as YFSETQ. Here the CDR3 DNA reads TGCGCCAGCAGCCCCCCTCAGCGAACCGGGGAGCTGTTTTTT. It codes for CASSPPQRTGELFF.

This clonotype was recorded a few times. This chain links TRBV7-2 with TRBJ2-5; D might be TRBD1 (6 bases). This CDR3 comprises 13 residues. Trimming stripped 7 bases from V and 4 bases from J, with 13 bases between. CDR1 is SGHTA and CDR2 is FQGNSA in the germline V gene. CDR3 amino acids: CASNLRGIETQYF. CDR3 in DNA: TGTGCCAGCAACCTCAGGGGAATAGAGACCCAGTACTTC.

V gene TRBV28 combines with J gene TRBJ2-5, with TRBD1 identical over 9 bases. In germline, CDR1 is MDHEN, CDR2 SYDVKM. The CDR3 covers 16 residues. The V gene end was trimmed by 4 bases and the J gene end by 3 bases; junction bases not matched to a gene: 9. The CDR3 reads CASSSPARTGEETQYF. The CDR3 DNA is TGTGCCAGCAGTTCACCAGCCCGGACAGGGGAAGAGACCCAGTACTTC.